This T cell receptor beta chain came from a study of OX40 agonist ivuxolimab in advanced cancers. V dropped 5 bases and J dropped 0; count of bases not matched to a gene: 6. The CDR3 has 16 residues. The V gene's germline CDR1 is SGHRS and CDR2 YFSETQ. Assay: immunoSEQ multiplex PCR; the TCRdb copy retains only in-frame clones and omits some. The table includes tens of thousands of clones, 70% to 90% detected once. The V and J genes are TRBV5-1 and TRBJ1-3, with 9 bases aligning to TRBD1. The TCR sequence derives from an adult with an advanced solid tumor such as melanoma, head and neck, liver or kidney cancer. Material: CD4+ or CD8+ T cells sorted from blood, obtained in a trial of the OX40 agonist ivuxolimab. CDR3 sequence (DNA): TGCGCCAGCAGACCGGGACAGGGTAACTCTGGAAACACCATATATTTT. It is translated as CASRPGQGNSGNTIYF.